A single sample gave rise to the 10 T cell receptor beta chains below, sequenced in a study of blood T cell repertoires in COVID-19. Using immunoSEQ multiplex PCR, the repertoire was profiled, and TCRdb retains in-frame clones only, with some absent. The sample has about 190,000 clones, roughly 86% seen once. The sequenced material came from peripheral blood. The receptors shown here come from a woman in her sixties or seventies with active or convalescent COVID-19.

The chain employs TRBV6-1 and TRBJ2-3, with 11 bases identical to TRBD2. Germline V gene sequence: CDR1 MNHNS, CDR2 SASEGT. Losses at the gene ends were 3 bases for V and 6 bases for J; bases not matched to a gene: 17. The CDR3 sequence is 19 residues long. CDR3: CASSDGGVAGGPNVDTQYF. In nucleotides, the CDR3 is TGTGCCAGCAGTGACGGGGGGGTAGCGGGAGGGCCGAATGTGGATACGCAGTATTTT.

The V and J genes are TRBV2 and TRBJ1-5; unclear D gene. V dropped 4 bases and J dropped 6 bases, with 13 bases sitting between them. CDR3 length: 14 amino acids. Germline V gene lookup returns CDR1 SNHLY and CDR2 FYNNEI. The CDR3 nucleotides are TGTGCCAGCAGTGTCGGGAGGTCGGGTCAGCCCCAGCATTTT. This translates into CASSVGRSGQPQHF.

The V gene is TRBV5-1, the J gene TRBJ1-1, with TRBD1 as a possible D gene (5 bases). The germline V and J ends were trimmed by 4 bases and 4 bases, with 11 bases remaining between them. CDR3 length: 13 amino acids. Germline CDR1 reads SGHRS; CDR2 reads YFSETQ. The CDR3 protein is CASSPGGGTEAFF. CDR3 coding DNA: TGCGCCAGCAGCCCCGGGGGGGGCACTGAAGCTTTCTTT. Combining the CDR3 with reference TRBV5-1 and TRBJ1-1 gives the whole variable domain KAGVTQTPRYLIKTRGQQVTLSCSPISGHRSVSWYQQTPGQGLQFLFEYFSETQRNKGNFPGRFSGRQFSNSRSEMNVSTLELGDSALYLCASSPGGGTEAFFGQGTRLTVV.

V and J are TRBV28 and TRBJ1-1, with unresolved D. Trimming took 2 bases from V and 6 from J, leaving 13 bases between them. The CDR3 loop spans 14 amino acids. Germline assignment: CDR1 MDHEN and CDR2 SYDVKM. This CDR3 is CASSLRSGFAEAFF. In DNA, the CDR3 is TGTGCCAGCAGTTTAAGATCGGGTTTCGCTGAAGCTTTCTTT.

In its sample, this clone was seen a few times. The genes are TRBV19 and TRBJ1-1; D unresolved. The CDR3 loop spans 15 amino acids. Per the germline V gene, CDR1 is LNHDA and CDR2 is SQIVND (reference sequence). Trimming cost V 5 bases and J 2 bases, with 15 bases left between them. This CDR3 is CASSSQRAPNTEAFF. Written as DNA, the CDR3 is TGTGCCAGTAGTTCTCAGAGGGCCCCTAACACTGAAGCTTTCTTT.

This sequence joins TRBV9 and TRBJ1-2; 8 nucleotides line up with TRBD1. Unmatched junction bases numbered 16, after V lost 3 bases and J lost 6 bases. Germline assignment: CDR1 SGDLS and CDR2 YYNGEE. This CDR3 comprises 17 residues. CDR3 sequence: CASSALAKGAGGNGYTF. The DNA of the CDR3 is TGTGCCAGCAGCGCGCTAGCAAAGGGGGCAGGGGGCAATGGCTACACCTTC.

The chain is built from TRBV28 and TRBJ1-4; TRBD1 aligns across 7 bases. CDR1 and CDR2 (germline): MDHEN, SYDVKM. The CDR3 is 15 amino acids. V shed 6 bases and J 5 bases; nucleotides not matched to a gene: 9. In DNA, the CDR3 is TGTGCCAGCAGCAACCCGGGACAGCTCAATGAAAAACTGTTTTTT. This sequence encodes CASSNPGQLNEKLFF.

The CDR3 bases are TGTGCCAGCCCCAATGGGGCGCCGGCAAAAAACATTCAGTACTTC. Its protein product is CASPNGAPAKNIQYF. This rearrangement joins TRBV6-5 to TRBJ2-4, with a weak D call TRBD1 (5 bases). V lost 8 bases, J lost 4 bases, and 18 bases lay in between. CDR3 size: 15 residues. Germline-derived CDR1 and CDR2 are MNHEY and SVGAGI.

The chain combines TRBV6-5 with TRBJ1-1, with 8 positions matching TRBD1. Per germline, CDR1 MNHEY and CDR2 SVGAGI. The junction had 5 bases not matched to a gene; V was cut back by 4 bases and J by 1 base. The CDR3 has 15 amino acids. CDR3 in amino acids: CASSSGQGWNTEAFF. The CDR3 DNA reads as TGTGCCAGCAGTTCCGGACAGGGTTGGAACACTGAAGCTTTCTTT.

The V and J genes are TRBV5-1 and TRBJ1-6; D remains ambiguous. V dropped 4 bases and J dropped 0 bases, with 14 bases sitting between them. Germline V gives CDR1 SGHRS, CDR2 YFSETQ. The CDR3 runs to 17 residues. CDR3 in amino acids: CASSLQPRSSYNSPLHF. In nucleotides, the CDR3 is TGCGCCAGCAGCCTGCAACCGCGAAGCTCCTATAATTCACCCCTCCACTTT.